One sample yielded the 30 T cell receptor beta chains listed below, sequenced in a study of blood T cell repertoires in COVID-19. Some clones are missing from TCRdb's copy, which holds only in-frame ones; the method was immunoSEQ multiplex PCR. The data contain around 120,000 clones, about four fifths of them singletons. What was sequenced was peripheral blood. The source is a man between 70 and 80 years old with acute or convalescent COVID-19.

This clone occurred a few times. The chain uses TRBV9 and TRBJ1-4; D is unresolved. CDR3 length: 16 residues. Trimming removed 3 bases from V and 5 bases from J, with 17 bases in between. CDR1 and CDR2 from the germline V gene are SGDLS and YYNGEE. CDR3 residues: CASSAYANGGNEKLFF. The CDR3 nucleotides are TGTGCCAGCAGCGCCTACGCAAACGGCGGAAATGAAAAACTGTTTTTT.

The rearrangement joins TRBV27 to TRBJ1-2; TRBD1 aligns across 7 bases. Germline V gives CDR1 MNHEY, CDR2 SMNVEV (reference sequence). The CDR3 runs 14 residues. J gave up 4 bases and V 5 bases, and 7 bases lay outside the gene matches. CDR3 residues: CASSVQRQGYGYTF. In DNA form, the CDR3 reads TGTGCCAGCAGTGTACAGAGACAGGGCTATGGCTACACCTTC.

The chain links TRBV2 to TRBJ1-6; D is perhaps TRBD1 (5 bases). V lost 7 bases and J 3 bases, leaving 10 bases between the germline ends. This CDR3 has 14 residues. The germline CDR1 and CDR2 sequences are SNHLY and FYNNEI. CDR3 nucleotides: TGTGCCAGCATACGAGACAGCTATAATTCACCCCTCCACTTT. It is translated as CASIRDSYNSPLHF.

The rearrangement joins TRBV7-2 to TRBJ1-4; the match to TRBD1 covers 8 bases. CDR3 size: 14 residues. The V segment lost 3 bases and the J segment 4 bases; nucleotides outside the gene matches: 1. Germline V gene lookup returns CDR1 SGHTA and CDR2 FQGNSA. The CDR3 protein is CASSFDRGNEKLFF. The DNA for the CDR3 is TGTGCCAGCAGCTTCGACAGGGGTAATGAAAAACTGTTTTTT.

The rearrangement joins TRBV7-2 to TRBJ2-2; 7 bases agree with TRBD2. CDR3 size: 12 residues. V lost 5 bases, J lost 7 bases, and 1 base stayed unmatched. The germline V gene encodes CDR1 SGHTA and CDR2 FQGNSA. CDR3 coding DNA: TGTGCCAGCAGCCGGGAGGTCGGGGAGCTGTTTTTT. Its translation: CASSREVGELFF.

The chain links TRBV5-6 to TRBJ1-6, with D possibly TRBD1 on 6 matching bases. V was shortened by 0 bases and J by 7 bases, with 11 bases between the two germline ends. The V gene's germline CDR1 is SGHDT and CDR2 YYEEEE. The length of the CDR3 is 15 residues. CDR3 sequence reads: CASSLVHRENSPLHF. CDR3 sequence (DNA): TGTGCCAGCAGCTTGGTGCACAGGGAAAATTCACCCCTCCACTTT.

The V and J genes are TRBV9 and TRBJ2-2; no reliable D call. The V gene's germline CDR1 is SGDLS and CDR2 YYNGEE. V lost 1 base and J lost 5, with 6 bases in between. This CDR3 is built from 13 residues. The chain's CDR3 is CASSVTQTGELFF. The CDR3 DNA is TGTGCCAGCAGCGTAACACAAACCGGGGAGCTGTTTTTT.

The CDR3 DNA sequence: TGTGCCAGCAGCCCGGGACTTCTTCAAGAGACCCAGTACTTC. Protein: CASSPGLLQETQYF. This chain links TRBV9 with TRBJ2-5; weak D call: TRBD2 (6 bases). This CDR3 region has 14 residues. The V end was cut by 4 bases, the J end by 2 bases, with 12 bases between. Germline CDR1 reads SGDLS; CDR2 reads YYNGEE. Variable domain in full (rest from reference TRBV9 and TRBJ2-5): DSGVTQTPKHLITATGQRVTLRCSPRSGDLSVYWYQQSLDQGLQFLIQYYNGEERAKGNILERFSAQQFPDLHSELNLSSLELGDSALYFCASSPGLLQETQYFGPGTRLLVL.

V is TRBV10-3 and J is TRBJ1-1; D is uncertain. Trimming shortened V by 6 bases and J by 6 bases, and 11 bases separated the two germline ends. CDR3 length equals 12 residues. Germline values: CDR1 ENHRY, CDR2 SYGVKD. CDR3 sequence reads: CAISQHGAEAFF. CDR3 sequence (DNA): TGTGCCATCAGCCAACATGGTGCTGAAGCTTTCTTT.

Only one count was recorded for this clone. The chain has TRBV5-4 and TRBJ2-5, with D perhaps matching TRBD1 (5 bases). The length of the CDR3 is 15 residues. Trimming shortened V by 0 bases and J by 3 bases, and 12 bases separated the two germline ends. The germline gives CDR1 SGHNT, CDR2 YYREEE (reference sequence). The CDR3 protein is CASSLGGSFKETQYF. CDR3 bases: TGTGCCAGCAGCTTGGGGGGCAGCTTCAAAGAGACCCAGTACTTC.

The chain uses TRBV5-5 and TRBJ2-5; D possibly corresponds to TRBD2 (5 bases). The V gene lost 0 bases and the J gene lost 5 bases, with 23 bases spanning the gap. Germline-derived CDR1 and CDR2 are SGHKS and YYEKEE (reference sequence). There are 18 residues in the CDR3. The CDR3 DNA sequence: TGTGCCAGCAGCTTGGCGGCAGGTGGCGGGTTTACATTGGAGACCCAGTACTTC. As protein: CASSLAAGGGFTLETQYF.

The V gene is TRBV20-1, the J gene TRBJ2-4; D not certain. The CDR3 loop spans 13 amino acids. V was shortened by 3 bases and J by 8 bases, with 14 bases between the two germline ends. Germline V CDR1 and CDR2: DFQATT, SNEGSKA (reference sequence). The CDR3 is CSASWQAMDIQYF. The CDR3 nucleotides read TGCAGTGCTAGTTGGCAGGCGATGGACATTCAGTACTTC.

As to this clone: Within the sample, other DNA sequences also encode this same CDR3. The V call is TRBV5-1, the J call TRBJ1-1; D is unresolved. With 0 bases removed from V and 2 bases from J, the gap between germline ends came to 8 bases. CDR1 is SGHRS, CDR2 YFSETQ, per germline. This CDR3 is 14 amino acids long. Here the CDR3 reads CASSLGHHNTEAFF. The CDR3, as DNA: TGCGCCAGCAGCTTGGGGCACCACAACACTGAAGCTTTCTTT. Filled out from reference TRBV5-1 and TRBJ1-1, the complete variable domain reads KAGVTQTPRYLIKTRGQQVTLSCSPISGHRSVSWYQQTPGQGLQFLFEYFSETQRNKGNFPGRFSGRQFSNSRSEMNVSTLELGDSALYLCASSLGHHNTEAFFGQGTRLTVV.

The chain couples TRBV19 to TRBJ2-5; a possible D gene is TRBD1 (5 bases). The length of the CDR3 is 16 residues. The V and J ends lost 3 bases and 4 bases respectively, with 18 bases between them. Per germline, CDR1 LNHDA and CDR2 SQIVND (reference sequence). The CDR3 protein is CASSISLGRGSETQYF. CDR3 in DNA: TGTGCCAGTAGTATTTCCTTGGGGCGAGGATCAGAGACCCAGTACTTC.

This sequence joins TRBV7-6 and TRBJ2-1; 7 nucleotides align to TRBD2. The ends lost 5 bases at V and 7 bases at J; junction bases unmatched: 11. The germline V gene encodes CDR1 SGHVS and CDR2 FNYEAQ. The CDR3 length is 15 residues. The CDR3 region is CASSHSAGEWNEQFF. CDR3 DNA: TGTGCCAGCAGCCACTCCGCGGGGGAGTGGAATGAGCAGTTCTTC.

The V call is TRBV2, the J call TRBJ1-5, with D perhaps matching TRBD1 (5 bases). Germline V gene lookup returns CDR1 SNHLY and CDR2 FYNNEI. V was clipped by 7 bases and J by 3 bases, with 16 bases between them. The CDR3 totals 15 residues. The CDR3 protein is CASNWGGGINQPQHF. CDR3 bases: TGTGCCAGCAACTGGGGCGGAGGGATCAATCAGCCCCAGCATTTT.

The rearrangement links TRBV7-2 to TRBJ1-1, with a possible D match to TRBD1 (5 bases). The ends were cut back, 5 bases at V and 9 bases at J, with 13 bases in the middle. CDR3 length: 12 residues. Germline values: CDR1 SGHTA, CDR2 FQGNSA. Here the CDR3 reads CASSLGAGKAFF. DNA for the CDR3: TGTGCCAGCAGCCTAGGGGCAGGGAAAGCTTTCTTT.

Regarding this clone: A read error may account for a junction end that differs from germline. The chain is built from TRBV3-1 (or the pseudogene TRBV3-2) and TRBJ2-7, with D hard to call. The CDR3 is made up of 11 amino acids. The V gene's germline CDR1 is LGHDT and CDR2 YNNKEL (reference sequence). This CDR3 is CASSHSSEQYF. CDR3 sequence (DNA): TGTGCCAGCAGCCACTCCTCCGAGCAGTACTTC.

The chain employs TRBV19 and TRBJ2-5; 8 bases line up with TRBD2. Unmatched junction bases numbered 5, after V lost 8 bases and J lost 3 bases. Germline values: CDR1 LNHDA, CDR2 SQIVND (reference sequence). The CDR3 extends over 13 amino acids. The CDR3 bases are TGTGCCAGTGGCGGGACTAGAGAAGAGACCCAGTACTTC. Protein product: CASGGTREETQYF.

This rearrangement joins TRBV18 to TRBJ1-3; D is perhaps TRBD1 (5 bases). V lost 0 bases and J lost 0, with 6 bases in between. In germline, CDR1 is KGHSH, CDR2 LQKENI. The CDR3 is 15 residues long. The CDR3 loop reads CASSPPGGSGNTIYF. In nucleotides, the CDR3 is TGTGCCAGCTCACCACCGGGGGGCTCTGGAAACACCATATATTTT.

This rearrangement joins TRBV15 to TRBJ1-4; a possible D gene is TRBD1 (6 bases). Trimming took off 1 base at V and 6 bases at J, with 12 bases between the two ends. Germline V gives CDR1 LNHNV, CDR2 YYDKDF (reference sequence). This CDR3 has 15 residues. The CDR3 DNA reads as TGTGCCACCAGCAGAGGTGGGGGGGCGGATGAAAAACTGTTTTTT. It translates to CATSRGGGADEKLFF.

The chain combines TRBV18 with TRBJ2-5; D might be TRBD1 (6 bases). Trimming removed 3 bases at V and 5 bases at J, with 16 bases between. Germline CDR1 KGHSH, CDR2 LQKENI. CDR3 length: 15 residues. CDR3 DNA: TGTGCCAGCTCACCCCTCGGGTTGGGGGCGGAGACCCAGTACTTC. This encodes CASSPLGLGAETQYF.

The V and J genes are TRBV10-1 and TRBJ2-3, with D uncertain. Trimming pared 2 bases from V and 1 base from J, leaving 13 bases between. In germline, CDR1 is WNHNN, CDR2 SYGVQD (reference sequence). The CDR3 consists of 16 residues. This CDR3 is CASSEGLPLCTDTQYF. Here the CDR3 DNA reads TGCGCCAGCAGTGAGGGCCTCCCCTTGTGCACAGATACGCAGTATTTT.

The chain links TRBV30 to TRBJ2-7, with D possibly being TRBD2 (5 bases). The V end lost 0 bases, the J end lost 2 bases, and 14 bases lay between the germline ends. The CDR3 is made up of 15 amino acids. The germline V gene encodes CDR1 GTSNPN and CDR2 SVGIG (reference sequence). DNA for the CDR3: TGTGCCTGGAGTGTACCGAGGGTTGGAGCCTACGAGCAGTACTTC. This encodes CAWSVPRVGAYEQYF.

The chain carries TRBV14 and TRBJ2-3; D is unresolved. The CDR3 length is 16 residues. Trimming pared 4 bases from V and 6 bases from J, leaving 20 bases between. The germline V gene encodes CDR1 SGHDN and CDR2 FVKESK. The CDR3 loop reads CASSLLFATRADTQYF. CDR3 DNA sequence: TGTGCCAGCAGCCTATTGTTTGCGACTCGTGCGGATACGCAGTATTTT.

On this clone itself: Within the sample, other DNA sequences also encode this same CDR3. J is TRBJ2-3 and V is TRBV18; 8 bases map to TRBD2. Looked up from germline, CDR1 is KGHSH and CDR2 is LQKENI. This CDR3 is 17 amino acids long. V shed 2 bases and J 0 bases; nucleotides not matched to a gene: 7. The CDR3: CASSPRVAGTSTDTQYF. CDR3 nucleotide sequence: TGTGCCAGCTCACCAAGAGTAGCGGGGACTAGCACAGATACGCAGTATTTT.

The J gene is TRBJ1-2, the V gene TRBV7-2; the D gene is possibly TRBD1 (5 bases). CDR3 length: 15 amino acids. V was pared by 5 bases and J by 0 bases, with 13 bases between. Per the germline V gene, CDR1 is SGHTA and CDR2 is FQGNSA. For the CDR3, the DNA is TGTGCCAGCAGCCTCTGGGCAGGGCCTAACTATGGCTACACCTTC. This encodes CASSLWAGPNYGYTF.

The CDR3 region is CASSLRTGNEQFF. The CDR3 nucleotides are TGTGCCAGCAGTTTACGGACAGGGAATGAGCAGTTCTTC. This chain connects TRBV12-3 or TRBV12-4 to TRBJ2-1; 8 bases are shared with TRBD1. There are 13 residues in the CDR3. V shed 2 bases, J shed 7 bases, and the junction held 1 base outside the gene matches.

J is TRBJ1-5 and V is TRBV2; 7 nucleotides match TRBD1. Germline CDR1 SNHLY, CDR2 FYNNEI. CDR3 length: 15 amino acids. J gave up 4 bases and V 4 bases, and 7 bases lay outside the gene matches. The CDR3 sequence: CASSASTGLNQPQHF. The CDR3 DNA is TGTGCCAGCAGTGCCTCGACAGGGCTAAATCAGCCCCAGCATTTT. The variable domain in full, completed from reference TRBV2 and TRBJ1-5, reads EPEVTQTPSHQVTQMGQEVILRCVPISNHLYFYWYRQILGQKVEFLVSFYNNEISEKSEIFDDQFSVERPDGSNFTLKIRSTKLEDSAMYFCASSASTGLNQPQHFGDGTRLSIL.

This chain links TRBV19 with TRBJ1-2; D might be TRBD1 (5 bases). Trimming pared 5 bases from V and 4 bases from J, leaving 14 bases between. Germline values: CDR1 LNHDA, CDR2 SQIVND (reference sequence). This CDR3 spans 14 amino acids. The CDR3 coding sequence is TGTGCCAGTAGTGCGGGACTCTCCCTCTATGGCTACACCTTC. Residues: CASSAGLSLYGYTF.